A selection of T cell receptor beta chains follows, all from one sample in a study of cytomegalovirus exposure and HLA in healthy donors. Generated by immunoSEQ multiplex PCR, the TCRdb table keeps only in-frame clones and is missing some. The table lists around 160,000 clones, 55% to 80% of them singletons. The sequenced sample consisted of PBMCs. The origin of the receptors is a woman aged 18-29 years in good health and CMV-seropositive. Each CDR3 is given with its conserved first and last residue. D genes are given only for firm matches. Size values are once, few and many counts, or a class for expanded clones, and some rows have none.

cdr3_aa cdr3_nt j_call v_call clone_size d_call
CASSLMQGENSPLHF TGTGCCAGCAGTTTAATGCAGGGGGAGAATTCACCCCTCCACTTT TRBJ1-6 TRBV27 NA TRBD1
CASSFEVNTEAFF TGTGCCAGCAGCTTCGAGGTCAACACTGAAGCTTTCTTT TRBJ1-1 TRBV7-9 NA NA
CASSGQGADGYTF TGTGCCAGCAGCGGACAGGGGGCAGATGGCTACACCTTC TRBJ1-2 TRBV7-3 NA TRBD1
CASSLFQGADETQYF TGTGCCAGCAGCTTGTTCCAGGGGGCCGACGAGACCCAGTACTTC TRBJ2-5 TRBV5-6 NA TRBD1
CASSPGGRSTDTQYF TGTGCCAGCTCCCCGGGCGGGAGGTCCACAGATACGCAGTATTTT TRBJ2-3 TRBV5-4 NA TRBD2
CASSPMPQVNADRDEQFF TGTGCCAGCTCACCGATGCCACAGGTTAACGCCGATAGGGATGAGCAGTTCTTC TRBJ2-1 TRBV18 few NA
CASRVQGGRPQHF TGTGCCAGCAGAGTACAGGGGGGGCGGCCCCAGCATTTT TRBJ1-5 TRBV28 NA TRBD1
CASSFPGTGIYEQYF TGTGCCAGTAGTTTTCCCGGGACAGGGATATACGAGCAGTACTTC TRBJ2-7 TRBV19 NA TRBD1
CASSSAYPGELFF TGTGCTAGCAGCTCCGCCTATCCCGGGGAGCTGTTTTTT TRBJ2-2 TRBV7-7 NA NA
CASSFLPGGGLYGYTF TGTGCCAGCAGTTTTCTCCCGGGGGGAGGGCTGTATGGCTACACCTTC TRBJ1-2 TRBV28 NA NA
CAIGGTNTEAFF TGTGCCATCGGAGGGACGAACACTGAAGCTTTCTTT TRBJ1-1 TRBV10-3 once NA
CASSLNSGRALQETQYF TGTGCCAGCAGTCTGAATAGCGGGAGGGCCCTCCAAGAGACCCAGTACTTC TRBJ2-5 TRBV27 NA TRBD2
CASSITPLAGEETQYF TGTGCCAGCAGCATAACCCCACTAGCGGGAGAGGAGACCCAGTACTTC TRBJ2-5 TRBV7-9 NA TRBD2
CASSLGRDRGSIGAEAFF TGCGCCAGCAGCTTGGGGCGGGACAGGGGGAGTATAGGGGCTGAAGCTTTCTTT TRBJ1-1 TRBV5-1 NA TRBD1
CASSSGGGSGHYNEQFF TGTGCCAGCAGCTCTGGGGGGGGGAGCGGACACTACAATGAGCAGTTCTTC TRBJ2-1 TRBV5-4 NA TRBD2
CARKGERQTQYF TGTGCCAGGAAGGGGGAGAGGCAGACCCAGTACTTC TRBJ2-5 TRBV2 few NA
CASGYRVEWGTEAFF TGTGCCAGTGGATACAGGGTCGAGTGGGGCACTGAAGCTTTCTTT TRBJ1-1 TRBV19 NA NA
CSVQPSGRGTDTQYF TGCAGCGTCCAGCCCTCTGGGCGGGGGACAGATACGCAGTATTTT TRBJ2-3 TRBV29-1 once TRBD2
CASSEVRGETEAFF TGCGCCAGCAGTGAAGTCAGGGGCGAGACTGAAGCTTTCTTT TRBJ1-1 TRBV23-1 NA NA
CASELAFSLSYEQYF TGTGCCAGCGAACTAGCGTTCTCCCTATCCTACGAGCAGTACTTC TRBJ2-7 TRBV6-1 few TRBD2
CASSGHQGVGQPQHF TGTGCCAGCAGCGGTCACCAGGGGGTTGGACAGCCCCAGCATTTT TRBJ1-5 TRBV7-8 NA TRBD1